The clone carrying this T cell receptor (beta chain) was detected only a few times. What it binds is unknown. This entry belongs to a study of T cell responses to AZD1222 COVID-19 vaccine. Sequencing was performed with immunoSEQ multiplex PCR; in TCRdb, only in-frame clones are kept and a portion is missing. The sample has 150,000 or so clones; 90% to 95% are singletons. Whole-study findings and limits: Repertoires were obtained solely post-peak T cell response. Spike-specific TCR breadth and depth were elevated following two AZD1222 doses. Targets within unmutated variant regions were reportedly found for nearly half of spike-specific TCRs.

V lost 4 bases to trimming and J lost 3 bases; unmatched junction nucleotides: 8. Germline CDR1 and CDR2: SGDLS and YYNGEE. This CDR3 contains 15 residues. This specimen was peripheral blood, taken on day 0 of AZD1222 vaccination. The receptor comes from an adult in good health. The chain couples TRBV9 to TRBJ1-1; 8 nucleotides agree with TRBD1. CDR3 coding DNA: TGTGCCAGCAGCTCCCAGACAGGGGCAGACACTGAAGCTTTCTTT. It translates to CASSSQTGADTEAFF.